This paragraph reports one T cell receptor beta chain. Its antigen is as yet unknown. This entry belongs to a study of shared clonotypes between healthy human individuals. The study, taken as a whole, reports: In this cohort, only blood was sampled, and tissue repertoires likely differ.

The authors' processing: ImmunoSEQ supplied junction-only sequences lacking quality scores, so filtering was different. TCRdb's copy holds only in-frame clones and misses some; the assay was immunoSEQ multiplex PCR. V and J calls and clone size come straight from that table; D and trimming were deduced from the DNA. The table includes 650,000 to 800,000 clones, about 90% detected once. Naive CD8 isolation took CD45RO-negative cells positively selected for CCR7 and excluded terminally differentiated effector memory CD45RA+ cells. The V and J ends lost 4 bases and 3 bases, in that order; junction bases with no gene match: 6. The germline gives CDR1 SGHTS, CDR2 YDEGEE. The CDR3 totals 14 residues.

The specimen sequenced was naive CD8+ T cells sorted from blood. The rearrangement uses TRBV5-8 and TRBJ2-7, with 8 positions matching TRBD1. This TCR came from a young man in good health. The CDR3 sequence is CASSLGQGYYEQYF. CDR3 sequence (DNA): TGTGCCAGCAGCCTCGGACAGGGCTACTACGAGCAGTACTTC.